This note documents a single TCR beta chain sequence. There is no known antigen for this receptor. No qualities accompany the bases; no much larger clone lies one base away. TCRbeta CDR3 regions were amplified from genomic DNA using the immunoSEQ Assay, a bias-controlled multiplex PCR. As for the original processing: The number of nucleated cells in each sample was estimated by amplification of reference gene primers within the assay. To quantify the absolute abundance of each unique TCRbeta CDR3 rearrangement, sequence reads were collapsed and filtered. For each sample, productive Simpson clonality was calculated by taking the square root of Simpson's diversity index across productive rearrangements. The immuneACCESS repertoire file appears here via TCRdb, limited to in-frame rearrangements. These files lack a portion of the clones; in checked studies, under half of the deficit traces to unresolved V genes, and the cause of the others is not known. V and J calls and clone size are copied from that table; D and trimming were computed from the DNA. This sample has tens of thousands of clones in its table, and roughly 82% of those were observed once. The ten biggest clones cover 1.2% of the sample.

The germline V gene gives CDR1 as SGHAT and CDR2 as FQNNGV. The CDR3 goes from the cysteine to the phenylalanine over 13 residues. Solely the CDR3 DNA is kept, with 39 bases framed from the first base. V loses 1 base of germline sequence and J loses 6 bases, and the interval between the two ends is 9 bases. The data derive from a study of blood T cell repertoires in COVID-19 (dated by TCRdb to about 2020). Turning to the overall study: The collaborator samples originated in the United States, Italy and Spain and spanned the acute and convalescent phases of COVID-19. The repertoires were released in a freely available public database intended as a resource for research on the immune response to SARS-CoV-2. Samples came from the ongoing ImmuneRACE study (first 160 participants) plus 1,254 subjects from 6 global collaborators. Deeply sampled blood TCRbeta repertoires from subjects exposed to, actively infected with, or recovered from COVID-19 were included in the dataset. A de-identified subject ID, COVID-19 status, age in years and sex were almost always included in the sample metadata. Where HLA class I and class II types were available, the types were taken from metadata supplied by the sample provider, not from assay-based typing. The material from the prospective study consisted of cDNA or gDNA derived from T cells, B-cell-depleted T cells, or PBMCs.

Whole blood was collected in K2EDTA tubes by collaborating institutions according to the institutions' own protocols. For TCRbeta analysis, collaborator samples were shipped as frozen whole blood, as isolated PBMCs, or as DNA extracted from either sample type. Study-wide findings and limitations: Clinical and demographic metadata were provided uncurated, with the amount varying by source and participant.

The sequence was obtained from a woman of 80 years or more with acute or convalescent COVID-19. Sequencing was carried out using peripheral blood. The chain uses TRBV11-2 and TRBJ1-2, with a weak D call of TRBD1 (6 bases match). CDR3 reads: CASSLARGNGYTF. The sequenced DNA: TGTGCCAGCAGCTTAGCCAGGGGTAATGGCTACACCTTC.